This T cell receptor (beta chain) was observed in a study of T cell changes during pregnancy in multiple sclerosis. Profiling relied on immunoSEQ multiplex PCR, and the TCRdb table lists in-frame clones only, not all of them. The data show some 90,000 clones, 91% seen once. The CDR3 runs to 14 residues. With V trimmed by 4 bases and J by 5 bases, 5 bases remained unmatched. Germline loops: CDR1 SGHRS, CDR2 YFSETQ. Specimen: peripheral blood, collected after pregnancy. The TCR sequence derives from a female donor in good health, enrolled as a control in a pregnancy study. The chain is built from TRBV5-1 and TRBJ1-5; 8 bases map to TRBD1. This CDR3 is CASSPDRVDQPQHF. The CDR3 DNA sequence: TGCGCCAGCAGCCCGGACAGGGTTGATCAGCCCCAGCATTTT.